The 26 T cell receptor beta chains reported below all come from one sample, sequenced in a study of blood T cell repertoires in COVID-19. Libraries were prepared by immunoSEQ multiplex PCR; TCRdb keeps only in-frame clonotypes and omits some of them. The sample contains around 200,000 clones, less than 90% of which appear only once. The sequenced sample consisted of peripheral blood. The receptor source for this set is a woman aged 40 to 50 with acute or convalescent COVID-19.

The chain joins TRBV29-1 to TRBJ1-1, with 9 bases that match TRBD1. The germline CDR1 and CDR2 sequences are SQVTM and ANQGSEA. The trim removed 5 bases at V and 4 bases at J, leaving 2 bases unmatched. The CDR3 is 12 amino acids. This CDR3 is CSVLQGATEAFF. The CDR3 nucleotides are TGCAGCGTTCTACAGGGGGCCACTGAAGCTTTCTTT.

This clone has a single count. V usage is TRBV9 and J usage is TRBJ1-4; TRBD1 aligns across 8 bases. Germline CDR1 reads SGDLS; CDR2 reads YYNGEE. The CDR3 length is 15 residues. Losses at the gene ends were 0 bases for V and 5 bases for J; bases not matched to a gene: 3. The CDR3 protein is CASSVGWTGNEKLFF. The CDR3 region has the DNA TGTGCCAGCAGCGTAGGATGGACAGGGAATGAAAAACTGTTTTTT.

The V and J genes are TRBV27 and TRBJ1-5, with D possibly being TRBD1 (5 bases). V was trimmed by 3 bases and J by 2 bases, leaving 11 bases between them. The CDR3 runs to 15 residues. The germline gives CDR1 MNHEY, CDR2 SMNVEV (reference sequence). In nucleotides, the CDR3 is TGTGCCAGCAGTTTTTCCGGGACTGGCAATCAGCCCCAGCATTTT. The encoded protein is CASSFSGTGNQPQHF.

CDR3: CASSPPQGGYGYTF. CDR3 nucleotides: TGTGCCAGCTCACCACCACAAGGAGGGTATGGCTACACCTTC. The chain has TRBV18 and TRBJ1-2; no clear D gene. The length of the CDR3 is 14 residues. Trimming left V 0 bases short and J 5 bases short, with 10 bases between. The germline V gene encodes CDR1 KGHSH and CDR2 LQKENI.

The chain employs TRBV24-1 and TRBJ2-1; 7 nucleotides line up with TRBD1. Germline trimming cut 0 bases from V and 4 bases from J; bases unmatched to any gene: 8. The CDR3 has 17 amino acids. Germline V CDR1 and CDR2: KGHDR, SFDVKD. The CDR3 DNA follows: TGTGCCACCAGTGATTTGCACGGACAGGTGGGGTACAATGAGCAGTTCTTC. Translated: CATSDLHGQVGYNEQFF.

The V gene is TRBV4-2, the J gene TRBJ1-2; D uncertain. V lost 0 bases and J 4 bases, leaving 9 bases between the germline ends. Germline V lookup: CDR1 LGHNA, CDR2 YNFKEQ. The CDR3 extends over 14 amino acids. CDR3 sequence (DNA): TGTGCCAGCAGCCAAGATGAGGGTGCCTATGGCTACACCTTC. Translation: CASSQDEGAYGYTF.

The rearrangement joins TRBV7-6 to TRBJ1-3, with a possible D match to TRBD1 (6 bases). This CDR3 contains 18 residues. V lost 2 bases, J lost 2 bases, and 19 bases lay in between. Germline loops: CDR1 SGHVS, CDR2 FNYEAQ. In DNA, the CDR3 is TGTGCCAGCAGCTTAAGGCGGCAGGGGAGAATAGCTGGAAACACCATATATTTT. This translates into CASSLRRQGRIAGNTIYF.

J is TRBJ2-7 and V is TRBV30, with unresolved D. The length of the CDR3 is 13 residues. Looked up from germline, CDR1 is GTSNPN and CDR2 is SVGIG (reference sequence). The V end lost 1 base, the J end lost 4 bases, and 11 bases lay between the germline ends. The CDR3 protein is CAWSDNRKYEQYF. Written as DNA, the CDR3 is TGTGCCTGGAGTGATAACAGAAAATACGAGCAGTACTTC.

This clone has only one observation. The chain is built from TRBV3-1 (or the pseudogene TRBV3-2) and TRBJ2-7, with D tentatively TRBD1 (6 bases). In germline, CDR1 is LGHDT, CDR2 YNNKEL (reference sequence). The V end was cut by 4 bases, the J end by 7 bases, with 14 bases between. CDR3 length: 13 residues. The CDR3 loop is CASSRNQGLEQYF. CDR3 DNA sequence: TGTGCCAGCAGCCGGAACCAGGGGCTTGAGCAGTACTTC.

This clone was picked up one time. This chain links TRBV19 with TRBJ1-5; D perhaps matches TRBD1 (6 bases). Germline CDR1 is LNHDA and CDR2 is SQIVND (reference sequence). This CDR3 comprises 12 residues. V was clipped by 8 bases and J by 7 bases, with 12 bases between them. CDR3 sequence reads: CASALGGQPQHF. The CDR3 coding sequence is TGTGCCAGTGCATTAGGGGGACAGCCCCAGCATTTT.

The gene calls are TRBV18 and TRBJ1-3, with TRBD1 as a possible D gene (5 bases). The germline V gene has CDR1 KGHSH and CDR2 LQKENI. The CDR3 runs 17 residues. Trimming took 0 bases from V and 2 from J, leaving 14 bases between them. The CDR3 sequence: CASSPPPGKVTGNTIYF. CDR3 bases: TGTGCCAGCTCACCACCCCCAGGGAAGGTTACTGGAAACACCATATATTTT.

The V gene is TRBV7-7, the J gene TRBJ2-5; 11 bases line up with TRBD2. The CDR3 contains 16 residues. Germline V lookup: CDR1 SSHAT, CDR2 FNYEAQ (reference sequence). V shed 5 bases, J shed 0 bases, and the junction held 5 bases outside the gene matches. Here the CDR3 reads CASSVGTSGNQETQYF. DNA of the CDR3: TGTGCCAGCAGCGTAGGGACTAGCGGAAACCAAGAGACCCAGTACTTC.

Written as DNA, the CDR3 is TGCAGCGGTCTACAGGGGCACTATGGCTACACCTTC. Protein sequence: CSGLQGHYGYTF. This sequence joins TRBV29-1 and TRBJ1-2; 7 bases line up with TRBD1. The germline CDR1 and CDR2 sequences are SQVTM and ANQGSEA. This CDR3 has 12 amino acids. V shed 7 bases and J 3 bases; nucleotides not matched to a gene: 5.

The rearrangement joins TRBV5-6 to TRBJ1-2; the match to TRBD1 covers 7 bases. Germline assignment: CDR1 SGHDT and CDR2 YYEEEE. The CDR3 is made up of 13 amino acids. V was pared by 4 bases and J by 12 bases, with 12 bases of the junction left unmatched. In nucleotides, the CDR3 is TGTGCCAGCAGCCCCTGGACAGGCCCCACGAACACCTTC. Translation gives CASSPWTGPTNTF.

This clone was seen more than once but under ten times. CDR3 bases: TGTGCCAGCAGTTTAAGGGACAAGCAGTTCTTC. Protein sequence: CASSLRDKQFF. The chain is built from TRBV28 and TRBJ2-1; tentatively, D is TRBD1 (6 bases). This CDR3 is built from 11 residues. Trimming stripped 2 bases from V and 11 bases from J, with 7 bases between. From germline, CDR1 is MDHEN and CDR2 SYDVKM. Variable domain in full (rest from reference TRBV28 and TRBJ2-1): DVKVTQSSRYLVKRTGEKVFLECVQDMDHENMFWYRQDPGLGLRLIYFSYDVKMKEKGDIPEGYSVSREKKERFSLILESASTNQTSMYLCASSLRDKQFFGPGTRLTVL.

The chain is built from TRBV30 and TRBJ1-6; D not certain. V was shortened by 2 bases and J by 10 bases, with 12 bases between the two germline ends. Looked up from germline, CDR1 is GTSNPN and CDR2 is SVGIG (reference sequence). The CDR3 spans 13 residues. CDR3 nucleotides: TGTGCCTGGAGTCTTACGGAGAACTCACCCCTCCACTTT. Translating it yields CAWSLTENSPLHF.

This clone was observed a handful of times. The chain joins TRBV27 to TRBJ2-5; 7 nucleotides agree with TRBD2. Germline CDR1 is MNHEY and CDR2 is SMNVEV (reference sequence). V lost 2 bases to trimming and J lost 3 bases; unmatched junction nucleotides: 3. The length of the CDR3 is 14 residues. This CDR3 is CASSLGSGEETQYF. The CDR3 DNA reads TGTGCCAGCAGTTTAGGAAGCGGGGAAGAGACCCAGTACTTC.

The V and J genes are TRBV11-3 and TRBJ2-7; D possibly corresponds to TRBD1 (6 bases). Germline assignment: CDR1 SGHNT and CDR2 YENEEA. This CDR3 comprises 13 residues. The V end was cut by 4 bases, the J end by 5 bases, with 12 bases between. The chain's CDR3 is CASSYNRENEQYF. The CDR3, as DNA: TGTGCCAGCAGCTACAACAGGGAGAACGAGCAGTACTTC.

CDR3 residues: CASRFGGVSFEGYGYTF. For the CDR3, the DNA is TGTGCCAGCAGATTTGGGGGGGTCTCCTTCGAGGGCTATGGCTACACCTTC. This rearrangement joins TRBV2 to TRBJ1-2; tentatively, D is TRBD1 (5 bases). The CDR3 runs 17 residues. Germline V gives CDR1 SNHLY, CDR2 FYNNEI. Trimming removed 6 bases at V and 4 bases at J, with 24 bases between.

The CDR3 loop reads CASREGGTALEAFF. CDR3 sequence (DNA): TGTGCCAGCAGGGAGGGCGGGACAGCCCTTGAAGCTTTCTTT. The V and J genes are TRBV6-5 and TRBJ1-1, with 7 bases fitting TRBD1. Germline trimming cut 6 bases from V and 7 bases from J; bases unmatched to any gene: 11. Germline V CDR1 and CDR2: MNHEY, SVGAGI. This CDR3 is built from 14 residues.

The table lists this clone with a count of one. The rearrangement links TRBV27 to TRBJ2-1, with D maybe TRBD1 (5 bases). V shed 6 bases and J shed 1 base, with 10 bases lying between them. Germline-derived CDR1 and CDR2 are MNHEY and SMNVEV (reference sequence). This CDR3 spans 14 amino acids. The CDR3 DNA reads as TGTGCCAGCAGGCGGACAAGGTCCTACAATGAGCAGTTCTTC. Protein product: CASRRTRSYNEQFF.

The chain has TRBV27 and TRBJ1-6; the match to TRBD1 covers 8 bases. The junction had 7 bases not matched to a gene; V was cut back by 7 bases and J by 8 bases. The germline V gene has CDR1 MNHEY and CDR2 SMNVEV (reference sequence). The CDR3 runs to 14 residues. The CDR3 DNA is TGTGCCAGCACCCCGGACAGGGCGTATTCACCCCTCCACTTT. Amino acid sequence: CASTPDRAYSPLHF.

CDR3 nucleotides: TGTGCCAGCAGCCAAGTGACTAGCGGGAACACAGATACGCAGTATTTT. It yields the protein CASSQVTSGNTDTQYF. This chain links TRBV4-2 with TRBJ2-3; 11 nucleotides align to TRBD2. This CDR3 has 16 residues. CDR1 is LGHNA, CDR2 YNFKEQ, per germline. J was trimmed by 2 bases and V by 1 base; bases with no gene match: 2.

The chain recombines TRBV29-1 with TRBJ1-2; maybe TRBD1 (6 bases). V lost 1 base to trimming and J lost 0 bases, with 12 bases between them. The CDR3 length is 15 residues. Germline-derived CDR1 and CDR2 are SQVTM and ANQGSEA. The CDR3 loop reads CSVEAGTLANYGYTF. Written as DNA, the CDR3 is TGCAGCGTTGAAGCCGGGACACTAGCTAACTATGGCTACACCTTC.

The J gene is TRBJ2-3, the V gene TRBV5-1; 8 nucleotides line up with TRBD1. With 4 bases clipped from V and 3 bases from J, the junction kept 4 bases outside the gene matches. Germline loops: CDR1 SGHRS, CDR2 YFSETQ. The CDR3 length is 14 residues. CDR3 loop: CASSIDRGTDTQYF. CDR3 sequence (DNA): TGCGCCAGCAGCATCGACAGGGGAACAGATACGCAGTATTTT.

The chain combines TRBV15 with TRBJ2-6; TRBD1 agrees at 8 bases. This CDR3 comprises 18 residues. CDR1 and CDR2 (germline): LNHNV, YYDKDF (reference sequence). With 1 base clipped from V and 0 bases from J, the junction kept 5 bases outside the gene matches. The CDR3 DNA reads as TGTGCCACCAGCAGAGTTTGGGACAGGCCCTCTGGGGCCAACGTCCTGACTTTC. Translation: CATSRVWDRPSGANVLTF.